The source of this T cell receptor (beta chain) is a study of spatial heterogeneity in lung cancer. Time point here: sample taken at primary tumor resection. A total of approximately 77 untreated early-stage non-small cell lung cancer patients served as donors. Sequencing covered unsorted whole RNA taken from tumor, nontumor lung or frozen PBMC. Points from the study as a whole: Tumors with more nonsynonymous mutations had more expanded intratumoral alpha and beta TCRs.

There are 14 residues in the CDR3. Germline-derived CDR1 and CDR2 are LGHDT and YNNKEL (reference sequence). V was pared by 2 bases and J by 1 base, with 5 bases between. By share, this clonotype ranks as medium-sized. The antigen remains unidentified. Using its own MiXCR run on the 5' RACE reads, TCRdb lists one record per CDR3 protein. This table has around 1,200 distinct CDR3 sequences, about 16% appearing once. The clonotype comes from a male donor with early-stage non-small cell lung cancer. The material sequenced was lung tumor tissue, taken at surgery. This chain connects TRBV3-1 to TRBJ2-2, with TRBD1 as a possible D gene (5 bases). The chain's CDR3 is CASSQQGNTGELFF. The CDR3 DNA reads as TGTGCCAGCAGCCAACAGGGGAACACCGGGGAGCTGTTTTTT. Drawing the rest from reference TRBV3-1 and TRBJ2-2, the complete variable domain is DTAVSQTPKYLVTQMGNDKSIKCEQNLGHDTMYWYKQDSKKFLKIMFSYNNKELIINETVPNRFSPKSPDKAHLNLHINSLELGDSAVYFCASSQQGNTGELFFGEGSRLTVL.